This passage covers 14 T cell receptor beta chains from one sample sequenced in a study of response to subunit inactivated influenza vaccine. From the RT-PCR reads, TCRdb called clonotypes with MiXCR, one entry per CDR3 protein. The data show some 550,000 distinct CDR3 sequences, roughly 25% seen once. These data are also associated with another study on T cells expressing NK-cell markers. That study adds: TCR beta cDNA was made by 5'RACE template switching with UMIs.

The material sequenced was CD4+ T cells sorted from PBMCs, taken approximately 13 days after vaccination. These receptors originate from a middle-aged man who received an inactivated influenza vaccine.

V is TRBV12-2 and J is TRBJ1-4; TRBD1 is taken as the D call from the table, unchecked against the DNA. TRBV12-2 is a pseudogene. The CDR3 consists of 19 residues. CDR3 nucleotides: TGTGCAAGTCGCCCACCCAGGGTAGAGAGAGTTGCAACTAATGAAAAACTGTTTTTT. Encoded protein: CASRPPRVERVATNEKLFF.

Only one count was recorded for this clonotype. The chain employs TRBV29-1 and TRBJ2-5; TRBD1 aligns across 10 bases. This CDR3 comprises 14 residues. Germline V gene lookup returns CDR1 SQVTM and CDR2 ANQGSEA. J gave up 5 bases and V 4 bases, and 7 bases lay outside the gene matches. As DNA, the CDR3 is TGCAGCGTTGGTGGGGACAGGGGATGGGAGACCCAGTACTTC. Its translation: CSVGGDRGWETQYF.

This chain joins TRBV5-5 and TRBJ1-2, with 7 bases fitting TRBD1. CDR3 length equals 14 residues. Trimming removed 3 bases from V and 8 bases from J; junction bases left unmatched: 10. Germline values: CDR1 SGHKS, CDR2 YYEKEE (reference sequence). DNA for the CDR3: TGTGCCAGCAGCTGGGGAAAAACAGGGGAAGGCTACACCTTC. It translates to CASSWGKTGEGYTF.

In this sample, this clonotype turned up a few times. This sequence joins TRBV18 and TRBJ2-2; D possibly corresponds to TRBD2 (5 bases). Germline CDR1 KGHSH, CDR2 LQKENI. V was trimmed by 2 bases and J by 4 bases, leaving 11 bases between them. The CDR3 consists of 15 residues. CDR3 nucleotides: TGTGCCAGCTCACCAAGGCCAGAGGGCACCGGGGAGCTGTTTTTT. This gives the protein CASSPRPEGTGELFF.

The V and J genes are TRBV10-3 and TRBJ2-7; D perhaps matches TRBD2 (5 bases). The CDR3 runs to 12 residues. Germline loops: CDR1 ENHRY, CDR2 SYGVKD. Trimming stripped 4 bases from V and 3 bases from J, with 7 bases between. CDR3 nucleotide sequence: TGTGCCATCAGTGCGGGGAACTACGAGCAGTACTTC. This gives the protein CAISAGNYEQYF.

This clonotype was counted a few times. The junction departs from germline at one end; a sequencing error may be responsible. The rearrangement joins TRBV7-7 to TRBJ2-5; 11 bases match TRBD2. Germline V gene data show CDR1 as SSHAT and CDR2 as FNYEAQ (reference sequence). The CDR3 runs 15 residues. CDR3 protein: CASSLAGGPVETQYF. CDR3 DNA sequence: TGTGCTAGCAGCTTAGCGGGGGGGCCGGTGGAGACCCAGTACTTC.

This clonotype has only a few counts. The J gene is TRBJ2-7, the V gene TRBV20-1; 7 bases match TRBD2. V lost 3 bases and J lost 5; bases outside the gene matches: 10. The CDR3 spans 14 residues. Germline V gene sequence: CDR1 DFQATT, CDR2 SNEGSKA (reference sequence). The CDR3 DNA follows: TGCAGTGCTAGTCCTGTAAGACTAGCCGACGAGCAGTACTTC. It translates to CSASPVRLADEQYF.

The rearrangement uses TRBV30 and TRBJ1-4; D might be TRBD1 (5 bases). The CDR3 extends over 16 amino acids. Trimming pared 1 base from V and 7 bases from J, leaving 19 bases between. Per the germline V gene, CDR1 is GTSNPN and CDR2 is SVGIG (reference sequence). CDR3 coding DNA: TGTGCCTGGAGTGGACAGCCGGCACCCTCGGGTGAAAAACTGTTTTTT. As protein: CAWSGQPAPSGEKLFF.

The chain has TRBV7-8 and TRBJ1-4, with D unresolved. This CDR3 spans 14 amino acids. CDR1 is SGHVS and CDR2 is FQNEAQ in the germline V gene. V gave up 5 bases and J gave up 4 bases, with 11 bases separating them. As DNA, the CDR3 is TGTGCCAGCAGCCCGGTCGGGTTTAATGAAAAACTGTTTTTT. Its translation: CASSPVGFNEKLFF.

The V gene is TRBV2, the J gene TRBJ2-3, with 9 nucleotides matching TRBD2. The CDR3 length is 16 residues. Per the germline V gene, CDR1 is SNHLY and CDR2 is FYNNEI. Trimming removed 4 bases from V and 2 bases from J; junction bases left unmatched: 7. The CDR3 reads CASSVDSGSPTDTQYF. The CDR3 coding sequence is TGTGCCAGCAGTGTTGATAGCGGGAGTCCCACAGATACGCAGTATTTT.

This chain uses TRBV9 with TRBJ1-2; no definite D call. In germline, CDR1 is SGDLS, CDR2 YYNGEE. V lost 0 bases to trimming and J lost 5 bases, with 11 bases between them. The CDR3 is 14 amino acids. CDR3 residues: CASSVDGVRYGYTF. The CDR3 nucleotides are TGTGCCAGCAGCGTAGATGGGGTTCGTTATGGCTACACCTTC.

This clonotype was counted a few times. This rearrangement joins TRBV7-2 to TRBJ2-6; D is perhaps TRBD1 (5 bases). Per germline, CDR1 SGHTA and CDR2 FQGNSA. The V end lost 3 bases, the J end lost 8 bases, and 8 bases lay between the germline ends. This CDR3 has 13 amino acids. CDR3 sequence (DNA): TGTGCCAGCAGCTTCAGGACACCCAACGTCCTGACTTTC. Its protein is CASSFRTPNVLTF. The full variable domain, completed using reference TRBV7-2 and TRBJ2-6, is GAGVSQSPSNKVTEKGKDVELRCDPISGHTALYWYRQSLGQGLEFLIYFQGNSAPDKSGLPSDRFSAERTGGSVSTLTIQRTQQEDSAVYLCASSFRTPNVLTFGAGSRLTVL.

The V and J genes are TRBV6-1 and TRBJ2-1; perhaps TRBD2 as D (5 bases). In germline, CDR1 is MNHNS, CDR2 SASEGT. Trimming left V 7 bases short and J 9 bases short, with 19 bases between. The CDR3 length is 14 residues. CDR3 residues: CASIGIRLLGEQFF. The CDR3 DNA reads as TGTGCCAGCATCGGGATTAGGCTCCTTGGTGAGCAGTTCTTC.

This clonotype was recorded at least ten times. The V gene is TRBV12-3 or TRBV12-4, the J gene TRBJ2-2, with no clear D. With 4 bases removed from V and 5 bases from J, the gap between germline ends came to 11 bases. CDR3 length: 14 residues. The CDR3 nucleotides are TGTGCCAGCAGTTCGATGGGTGGGACCGGGGAGCTGTTTTTT. Protein product: CASSSMGGTGELFF.